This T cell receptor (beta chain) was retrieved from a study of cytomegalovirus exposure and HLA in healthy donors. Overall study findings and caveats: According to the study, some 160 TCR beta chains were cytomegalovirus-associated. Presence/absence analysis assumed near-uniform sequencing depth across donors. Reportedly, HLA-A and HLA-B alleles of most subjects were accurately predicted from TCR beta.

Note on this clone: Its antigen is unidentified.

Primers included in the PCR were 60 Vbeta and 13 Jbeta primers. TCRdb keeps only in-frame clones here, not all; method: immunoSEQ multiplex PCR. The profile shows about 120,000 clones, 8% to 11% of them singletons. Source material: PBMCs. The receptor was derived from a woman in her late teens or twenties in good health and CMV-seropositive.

The CDR3 loop reads CASSLSPHGAPGELFF. The DNA for the CDR3 is TGTGCCAGCAGTTTATCCCCCCACGGAGCCCCCGGGGAGCTGTTTTTT. J is TRBJ2-2 and V is TRBV6-5; D is ambiguous. CDR1 MNHEY and CDR2 SVGAGI come from the germline V gene. This CDR3 region has 16 residues. The germline V and J ends were trimmed by 4 bases and 6 bases, with 18 bases remaining between them.